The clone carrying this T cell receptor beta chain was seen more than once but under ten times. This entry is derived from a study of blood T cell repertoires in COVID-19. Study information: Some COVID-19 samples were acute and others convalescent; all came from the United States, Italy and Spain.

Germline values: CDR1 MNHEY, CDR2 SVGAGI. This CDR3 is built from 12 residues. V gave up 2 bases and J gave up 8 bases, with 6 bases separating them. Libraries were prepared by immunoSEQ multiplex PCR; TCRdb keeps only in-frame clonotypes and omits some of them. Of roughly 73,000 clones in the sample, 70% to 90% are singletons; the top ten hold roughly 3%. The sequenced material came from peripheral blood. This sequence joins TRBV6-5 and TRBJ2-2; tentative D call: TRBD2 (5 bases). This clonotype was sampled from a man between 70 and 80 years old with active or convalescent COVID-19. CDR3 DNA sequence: TGTGCCAGCAGTTACCGCGGGGGGGAGCTGTTTTTT. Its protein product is CASSYRGGELFF.